The 21 T cell receptor beta chains listed next were all sequenced from one sample in a study of identical twins. Via MiXCR, TCRdb re-called the 5' RACE reads, giving one row per CDR3 protein. The sample lists about 260,000 distinct CDR3 sequences, 5.5% to 8% occurring once. A further study also used this sample, focusing on yellow fever vaccine responses in identical twins.

The specimen sequenced was memory (CD45RO+) T cells sorted from blood. The receptors stem from a woman younger than 35 in good health.

This clonotype was picked up many times. The chain recombines TRBV20-1 with TRBJ2-7, with 12 bases aligning to TRBD2. Germline loops: CDR1 DFQATT, CDR2 SNEGSKA (reference sequence). The junction had 5 bases not matched to a gene; V was cut back by 6 bases and J by 2 bases. CDR3 length: 14 residues. CDR3: CSATGLAGTYEQYF. DNA of the CDR3: TGCAGTGCAACCGGACTAGCGGGAACCTACGAGCAGTACTTC.

There are a few counts of this clonotype. V usage is TRBV3-1 and J usage is TRBJ2-1; a weak D match, TRBD2 (5 bases). Trimming removed 4 bases at V and 4 bases at J, with 11 bases between. CDR1 is LGHDT, CDR2 YNNKEL, per germline (reference sequence). This CDR3 has 14 residues. The DNA of the CDR3 is TGTGCCAGCAGCCCAAATAGAGGGTACAATGAGCAGTTCTTC. Translated, it gives CASSPNRGYNEQFF.

This clonotype was counted at least ten times. V gene TRBV20-1 combines with J gene TRBJ2-1; D is unclear. The CDR3 is 14 amino acids. Germline V gives CDR1 DFQATT, CDR2 SNEGSKA (reference sequence). Between the trimmed V and J ends, which lost 1 base and 6 bases, there was a span of 13 bases. CDR3 nucleotide sequence: TGCAGTGCTAGAGGTACGAGAGAGCGCAATGAGCAGTTCTTC. Translated, it gives CSARGTRERNEQFF.

J is TRBJ2-5 and V is TRBV28; TRBD2 matches 8 bases. CDR3 length: 16 residues. With 4 bases clipped from V and 5 bases from J, the junction kept 12 bases outside the gene matches. CDR1 MDHEN and CDR2 SYDVKM come from the germline V gene. Here the CDR3 reads CASSSPRGGRIETQYF. The CDR3, as DNA: TGTGCCAGCAGTTCCCCCCGGGGGGGCCGGATTGAGACCCAGTACTTC. Based on the CDR3 plus reference TRBV28 and TRBJ2-5, the full variable domain is DVKVTQSSRYLVKRTGEKVFLECVQDMDHENMFWYRQDPGLGLRLIYFSYDVKMKEKGDIPEGYSVSREKKERFSLILESASTNQTSMYLCASSSPRGGRIETQYFGPGTRLLVL.

The sample holds a few counts of this clonotype. The chain uses TRBV20-1 and TRBJ1-2; D is perhaps TRBD1 (6 bases). The CDR3 consists of 14 residues. The V end was cut by 3 bases, the J end by 4 bases, with 15 bases between. CDR1 is DFQATT, CDR2 SNEGSKA, per germline (reference sequence). CDR3: CSASITGQGYGYTF. The CDR3 nucleotides read TGCAGTGCTAGTATCACAGGGCAGGGCTATGGCTACACCTTC.

This clonotype has at least ten counts. At one of its ends the junction is not consistent with the germline gene, which may arise from a read error. The rearrangement links TRBV5-1 to TRBJ2-5, with D uncertain. Germline V gives CDR1 SGHRS, CDR2 YFSETQ. This CDR3 is 13 amino acids long. The CDR3 region has the DNA TGCGCCAGCAGCTTGTTGGTGGAAGAGGCCCAGTACTTC. As protein: CASSLLVEEAQYF. Supplemented by reference TRBV5-1 and TRBJ2-5, the full variable domain reads KAGVTQTPRYLIKTRGQQVTLSCSPISGHRSVSWYQQTPGQGLQFLFEYFSETQRNKGNFPGRFSGRQFSNSRSEMNVSTLELGDSALYLCASSLLVEEAQYFGPGTRLLVL.

This clonotype was recorded at least ten times. The chain links TRBV10-2 to TRBJ2-7, with TRBD2 matching 8 bases. V was pared by 6 bases and J by 5 bases, with 9 bases of the junction left unmatched. Germline CDR1 and CDR2: WSHSY and SAAADI. The CDR3 spans 14 residues. CDR3 bases: TGCGCCAGCAGCCCGGGAGGGCCCTCGAACGAGCAGTACTTC. Protein sequence: CASSPGGPSNEQYF.

This clonotype was counted only a few times. The chain is built from TRBV11-2 and TRBJ2-5; the D gene could be TRBD1 or TRBD2 (5 bases each). CDR3 length: 17 residues. V dropped 1 base and J dropped 4 bases, with 19 bases sitting between them. The germline V gene encodes CDR1 SGHAT and CDR2 FQNNGV. Here the CDR3 reads CASSLGARRDRGETQYF. The CDR3 region has the DNA TGTGCCAGCAGCTTAGGTGCCCGAAGGGACCGGGGAGAGACCCAGTACTTC.

This clonotype was seen ten or more times. The gene calls are TRBV5-1 and TRBJ2-2; TRBD2 matches at 8 bases. There are 17 residues in the CDR3. Losses at the gene ends were 5 bases for V and 5 bases for J; bases not matched to a gene: 14. Looked up from germline, CDR1 is SGHRS and CDR2 is YFSETQ. CDR3 sequence (DNA): TGCGCCAGCAGATTTGGACTAGCCCCTTCATATACCGGGGAGCTGTTTTTT. It codes for CASRFGLAPSYTGELFF.

CDR3 nucleotide sequence: TGTGCCAGCAGTCCACCGTCGACTGAGAACACCGGGGAGCTGTTTTTT. Residues: CASSPPSTENTGELFF. This chain connects TRBV12-3 or TRBV12-4 to TRBJ2-2; D gene ambiguous. Trimming shortened V by 5 bases and J by 1 base, and 14 bases separated the two germline ends. The CDR3 is 16 residues long.

The rearrangement links TRBV18 to TRBJ2-1; D uncertain. Germline assignment: CDR1 KGHSH and CDR2 LQKENI. The CDR3 runs 13 residues. The V end was cut by 6 bases, the J end by 9 bases, with 15 bases between. The CDR3 DNA reads TGTGCCAGCTCGTACGGATCCAGACCTGAGCAGTTCTTC. Protein sequence: CASSYGSRPEQFF. Full variable domain (rest looked up from reference TRBV18 and TRBJ2-1): NAGVMQNPRHLVRRRGQEARLRCSPMKGHSHVYWYRQLPEEGLKFMVYLQKENIIDESGMPKERFSAEFPKEGPSILRIQQVVRGDSAAYFCASSYGSRPEQFFGPGTRLTVL.

This clonotype was observed at least ten times. The CDR3 loop reads CARLIQGAEAFF. The CDR3 DNA reads TGTGCCAGATTAATACAGGGGGCTGAAGCTTTCTTT. This chain joins TRBV2 and TRBJ1-1; 8 positions match TRBD1. J lost 6 bases, V lost 9 bases, and 6 bases had no gene match. The V gene's germline CDR1 is SNHLY and CDR2 FYNNEI. This CDR3 region has 12 residues.

The genes are TRBV10-1 and TRBJ1-5; D is ambiguous. The V end was cut by 3 bases, the J end by 6 bases, with 6 bases between. Germline CDR1 is WNHNN and CDR2 is SYGVQD (reference sequence). This CDR3 has 12 amino acids. The DNA of the CDR3 is TGCGCCAGCAGTGACAGAACTCAGCCCCAGCATTTT. It is translated as CASSDRTQPQHF.

There are many counts of this clonotype. The V call is TRBV4-1, the J call TRBJ2-5; D unresolved. The CDR3 length is 15 residues. With 6 bases removed from V and 0 bases from J, the gap between germline ends came to 14 bases. Germline V lookup: CDR1 MGHRA, CDR2 YSYEKL. In DNA form, the CDR3 reads TGCGCCAGCAGGGGGAACTCCTTGTACCAAGAGACCCAGTACTTC. Its protein is CASRGNSLYQETQYF.

This clonotype was counted between two and nine times. CDR3 DNA sequence: TGTGCCAGCAGCCGGGGACCCCTGGTCAATGAGCAGTTCTTC. Protein sequence: CASSRGPLVNEQFF. The rearrangement links TRBV28 to TRBJ2-1; D could derive from TRBD1 or TRBD2 (5 bases each). CDR1 is MDHEN and CDR2 is SYDVKM in the germline V gene. Trimming took 6 bases from V and 6 from J, leaving 15 bases between them. CDR3 size: 14 residues. The full variable domain, in which reference TRBV28 and TRBJ2-1 provide the parts outside the CDR3, is DVKVTQSSRYLVKRTGEKVFLECVQDMDHENMFWYRQDPGLGLRLIYFSYDVKMKEKGDIPEGYSVSREKKERFSLILESASTNQTSMYLCASSRGPLVNEQFFGPGTRLTVL.

The genes are TRBV20-1 and TRBJ1-5; TRBD1 might be the D (5 bases). Per germline, CDR1 DFQATT and CDR2 SNEGSKA (reference sequence). The germline V and J ends were trimmed by 3 bases and 0 bases, with 9 bases remaining between them. The CDR3 has 14 amino acids. CDR3 bases: TGCAGTGCTAGCGGGGGAAATAGCAATCAGCCCCAGCATTTT. As protein: CSASGGNSNQPQHF.

The chain has TRBV12-3 or TRBV12-4 and TRBJ2-1; D may correspond to TRBD1 or TRBD2 (6 bases each). V lost 6 bases and J lost 6, with 15 bases in between. This CDR3 has 14 amino acids. CDR3: CASRRGAGGNEQFF. CDR3 bases: TGTGCCAGCAGAAGGGGGGCAGGCGGCAATGAGCAGTTCTTC.

This clonotype has a count of ten or more. This chain uses TRBV5-1 with TRBJ2-3; D perhaps matches TRBD2 (5 bases). The V gene's germline CDR1 is SGHRS and CDR2 YFSETQ. Trimming took 0 bases from V and 4 from J, leaving 9 bases between them. The CDR3 extends over 14 amino acids. CDR3 sequence (DNA): TGCGCCAGCAGCTTGGGAACTAGATCAGATACGCAGTATTTT. Its translation is CASSLGTRSDTQYF.

The genes are TRBV3-1 and TRBJ2-5; the D gene is possibly TRBD2 (5 bases). Germline V gene lookup returns CDR1 LGHDT and CDR2 YNNKEL (reference sequence). The CDR3 is 14 residues long. V dropped 0 bases and J dropped 7 bases, with 12 bases sitting between them. CDR3 region: CASSQDAASRTQYF. The DNA for the CDR3 is TGTGCCAGCAGCCAAGATGCGGCTAGCCGGACCCAGTACTTC.

The chain has TRBV6-5 and TRBJ2-5, with TRBD1 identical over 10 bases. The CDR3 has 14 amino acids. Germline CDR1 reads MNHEY; CDR2 reads SVGAGI. Trimming took 2 bases from V and 9 from J; bases not matched to a gene: 6. CDR3 loop: CASSYGTGAGAQYF. The CDR3 DNA sequence: TGTGCCAGCAGTTACGGGACAGGGGCGGGGGCCCAGTACTTC.

The genes are TRBV7-9 and TRBJ2-2; 9 bases fit TRBD1. Per the germline V gene, CDR1 is SEHNR and CDR2 is FQNEAQ (reference sequence). The V segment lost 5 bases and the J segment 1 base; nucleotides outside the gene matches: 8. CDR3 size: 17 residues. CDR3 loop: CASSKQQGAMNTGELFF. CDR3 sequence (DNA): TGTGCCAGCAGCAAGCAACAGGGGGCCATGAACACCGGGGAGCTGTTTTTT.